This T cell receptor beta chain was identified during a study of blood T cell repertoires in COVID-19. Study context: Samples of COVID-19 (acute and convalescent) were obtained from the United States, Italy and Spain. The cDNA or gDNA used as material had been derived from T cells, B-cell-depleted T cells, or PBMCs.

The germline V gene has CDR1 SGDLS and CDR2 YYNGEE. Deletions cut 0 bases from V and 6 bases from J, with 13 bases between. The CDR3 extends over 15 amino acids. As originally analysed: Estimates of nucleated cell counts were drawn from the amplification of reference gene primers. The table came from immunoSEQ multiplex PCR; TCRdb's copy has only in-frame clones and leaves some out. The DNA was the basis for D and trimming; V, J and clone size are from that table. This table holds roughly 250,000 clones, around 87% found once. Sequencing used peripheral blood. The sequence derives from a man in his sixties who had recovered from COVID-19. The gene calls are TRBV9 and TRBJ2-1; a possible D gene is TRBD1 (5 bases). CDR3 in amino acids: CASSVGGRVFNEQFF. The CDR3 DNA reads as TGTGCCAGCAGCGTAGGGGGCAGGGTCTTCAATGAGCAGTTCTTC.